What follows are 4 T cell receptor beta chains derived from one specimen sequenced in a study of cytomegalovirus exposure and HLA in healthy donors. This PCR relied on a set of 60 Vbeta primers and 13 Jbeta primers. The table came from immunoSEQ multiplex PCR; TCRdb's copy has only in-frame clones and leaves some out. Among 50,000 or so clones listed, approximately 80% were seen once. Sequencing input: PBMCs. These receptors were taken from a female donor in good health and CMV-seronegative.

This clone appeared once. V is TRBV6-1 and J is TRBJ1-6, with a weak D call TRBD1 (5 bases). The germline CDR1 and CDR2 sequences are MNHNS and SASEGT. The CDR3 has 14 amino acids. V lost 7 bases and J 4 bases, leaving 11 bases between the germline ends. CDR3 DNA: TGTGCCAGCACCCTGGGGGGTTATAATTCACCCCTCCACTTT. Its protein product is CASTLGGYNSPLHF.

The CDR3 spells CASSALGGTEMNTEAFF. Written as DNA, the CDR3 is TGTGCCAGCAGCGCCCTGGGCGGGACGGAAATGAACACTGAAGCTTTCTTT. The V and J genes are TRBV14 and TRBJ1-1, with D perhaps matching TRBD1 (5 bases). The CDR3 contains 17 residues. V shed 5 bases and J shed 0 bases, with 19 bases lying between them. CDR1 is SGHDN and CDR2 is FVKESK in the germline V gene.

DNA for the CDR3: TGTGCCTGGAGTATTGAGGGAGGGTACACCTTC. The encoded protein is CAWSIEGGYTF. The chain uses TRBV30 and TRBJ1-2, with D hard to call. The V end lost 2 bases, the J end lost 11 bases, and 12 bases lay between the germline ends. This CDR3 comprises 11 residues. The germline CDR1 and CDR2 sequences are GTSNPN and SVGIG (reference sequence). Combining the CDR3 with reference TRBV30 and TRBJ1-2 gives the whole variable domain SQTIHQWPATLVQPVGSPLSLECTVEGTSNPNLYWYRQAAGRGLQLLFYSVGIGQISSEVPQNLSASRPQDRQFILSSKKLLLSDSGFYLCAWSIEGGYTFGSGTRLTVV.

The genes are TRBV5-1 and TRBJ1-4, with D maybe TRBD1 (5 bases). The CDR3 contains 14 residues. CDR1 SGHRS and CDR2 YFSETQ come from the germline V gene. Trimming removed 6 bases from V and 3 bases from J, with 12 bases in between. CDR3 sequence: CASTGDPANEKLFF. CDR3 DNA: TGCGCCAGCACGGGGGATCCGGCTAATGAAAAACTGTTTTTT.